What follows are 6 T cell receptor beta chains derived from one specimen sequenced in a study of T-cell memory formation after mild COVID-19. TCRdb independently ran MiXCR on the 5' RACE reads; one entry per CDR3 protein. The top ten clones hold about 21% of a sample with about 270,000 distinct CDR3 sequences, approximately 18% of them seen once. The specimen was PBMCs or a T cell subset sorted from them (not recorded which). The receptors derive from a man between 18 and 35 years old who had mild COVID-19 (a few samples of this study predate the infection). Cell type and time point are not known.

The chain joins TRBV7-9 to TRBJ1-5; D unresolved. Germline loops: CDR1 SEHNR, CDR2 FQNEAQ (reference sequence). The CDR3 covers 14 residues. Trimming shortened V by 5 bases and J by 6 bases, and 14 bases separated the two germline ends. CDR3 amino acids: CASSVGGLGQPQHF. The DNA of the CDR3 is TGTGCCAGCAGCGTAGGTGGGTTAGGTCAGCCCCAGCATTTT. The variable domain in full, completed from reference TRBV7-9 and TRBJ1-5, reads DTGVSQNPRHKITKRGQNVTFRCDPISEHNRLYWYRQTLGQGPEFLTYFQNEAQLEKSRLLSDRFSAERPKGSFSTLEIQRTEQGDSAMYLCASSVGGLGQPQHFGDGTRLSIL.

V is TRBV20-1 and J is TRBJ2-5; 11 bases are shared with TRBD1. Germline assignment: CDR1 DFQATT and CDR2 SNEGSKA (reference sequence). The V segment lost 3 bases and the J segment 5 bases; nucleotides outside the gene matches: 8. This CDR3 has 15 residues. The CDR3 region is CSASPWTGGQETQYF. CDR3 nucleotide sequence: TGCAGTGCTAGCCCCTGGACAGGGGGCCAGGAGACCCAGTACTTC.

The CDR3 coding sequence is TGCGCCAGCAGCCCGGACGCAGGGAGGTATTCACCCCTCCACTTT. It specifies CASSPDAGRYSPLHF. The gene calls are TRBV5-1 and TRBJ1-6; weak D call: TRBD1 (5 bases). CDR3 size: 15 residues. Deletions cut 4 bases from V and 8 bases from J, with 16 bases between. The germline CDR1 and CDR2 sequences are SGHRS and YFSETQ.

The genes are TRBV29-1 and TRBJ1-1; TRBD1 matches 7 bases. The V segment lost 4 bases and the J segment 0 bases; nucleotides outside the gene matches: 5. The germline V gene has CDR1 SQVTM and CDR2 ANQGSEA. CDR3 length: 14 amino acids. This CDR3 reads CSVGRDSMNTEAFF. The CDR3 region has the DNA TGCAGCGTTGGCAGGGACAGTATGAACACTGAAGCTTTCTTT. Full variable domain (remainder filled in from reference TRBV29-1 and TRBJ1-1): SAVISQKPSRDICQRGTSLTIQCQVDSQVTMMFWYRQQPGQSLTLIATANQGSEATYESGFVIDKFPISRPNLTFSTLTVSNMSPEDSSIYLCSVGRDSMNTEAFFGQGTRLTVV.

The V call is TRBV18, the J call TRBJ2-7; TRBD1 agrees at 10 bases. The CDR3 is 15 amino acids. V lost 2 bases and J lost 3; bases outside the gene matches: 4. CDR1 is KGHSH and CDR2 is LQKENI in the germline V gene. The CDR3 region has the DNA TGTGCCAGCTCACCAGGACGGACAGGGGGCTACGAGCAGTACTTC. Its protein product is CASSPGRTGGYEQYF.

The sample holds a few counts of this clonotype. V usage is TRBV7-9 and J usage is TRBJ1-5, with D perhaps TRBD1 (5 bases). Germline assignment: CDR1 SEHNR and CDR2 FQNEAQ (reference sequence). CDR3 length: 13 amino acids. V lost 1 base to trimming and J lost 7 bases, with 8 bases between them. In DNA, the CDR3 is TGTGCCAGCAGCTTAGACGGGGCGCAGCCCCAGCATTTT. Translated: CASSLDGAQPQHF.